Listed here is a single T cell receptor (beta chain). It has no known antigen specificity. No much larger clone is present one base from it, and per-base qualities are unavailable. The sample's time point, from its label and the paper: baseline before first vaccination. Samples from vaccinated people were obtained from the UK trials COV001 and COV002, which included a single-blind randomized controlled phase 2/3 trial of AZD1222 (ChAdOx1 nCoV-19) in healthy adults. For TCRbeta chain sequencing, PBMC samples were collected from trial participants at day 0 and at day 28 after the second dose. This specimen comes from a study of T cell responses to AZD1222 COVID-19 vaccine (dated by TCRdb to the early 2020s). With respect to the entire study: Because spike-specific TCR depth and breadth did not differ between the two schedules, AZD1222 recipients who got a second dose at roughly 4 weeks were pooled with those who got a second dose at roughly 12 weeks. TCR sequencing was performed for about 250 trial participants, of whom about 210 were given two doses of AZD1222 and around 26 were given two doses of MenACWY control vaccine. Trial participants were enrolled by age into 18-55, 56-69 and 70-plus year subgroups, with 148, 28 and 57 TCR-sequenced participants respectively.

General conclusions and limits of the study: Reportedly, almost half of the unique spike-specific TCRs recognized epitopes lying outside the regions that are mutated in the B.1.351 and B.1.1.7 variants. Because no day 14 peak-response samples were available, repertoires were characterized only after the peak T cell response. In the small 56-69-year group, the increase in depth fell short of significance, most likely because of low power. A significant rise in spike-specific TCR breadth and depth was observed after two AZD1222 doses relative to day 0 and relative to MenACWY recipients. Participants were mostly white British and included more females than males, and it was suggested by the authors that clonal diversity may have been underestimated. Conclusions about previously exposed vaccinees are limited, since just five to seven AZD1222 recipients were seropositive for SARS-CoV-2 at baseline. The vaccine-associated CD4 TCRs covered the entire spike protein, and the dominant responses fell in regions 160-218 and 743-854.

The CDR3 has 17 amino acids, counting the end cysteine and phenylalanine. Only the CDR3 DNA is retained, 51 bases long and in frame from the first base. According to the germline V gene, CDR1 reads SGHDT and CDR2 reads YYEEEE. After removal of 4 bases from V and 2 bases from J, the junction retains 13 bases not matched to a gene. The CDR3 regions of human TCRbeta chains were analyzed by immunosequencing. On the authors' methods: TCRs in the repertoires were compared against a reference library of SARS-CoV-2-specific TCRs that had been generated with the MIRA antigen-specificity platform. Breadth was defined as the fraction of unique TCRs that were SARS-CoV-2-associated, and depth was defined as the fraction of total T cells that were SARS-CoV-2-associated. Using the MIRA data, each spike-specific TCR was mapped to the spike region that the TCR reacts to and placed in a CD4 or CD8 class. Log10-transformed breadth and depth values were compared by one-way ANOVA with Sidak's multiple comparisons tests. TCRdb re-hosts the immuneACCESS table, in-frame sequences only. Its copies lack some clones; in the studies checked, an unresolved V gene accounts for under half of them, and the cause for the rest is not known. V, J and clone size derive from that table, while D and trimming were established from the DNA sequence. The sample data list 100,000 to 150,000 clones, and less than 95% of these were observed just once. The top ten hold roughly 7% of the sample.

Recombination joined TRBV5-6 with TRBJ2-7; the central 9 bases match TRBD2. The sequence was collected from an adult in good health. The specimen was peripheral blood, collected on day 0 of AZD1222 vaccination. The DNA sequence is given as TGTGCCAGCAGCCTGATGTGGGCTAGCGGGGAAACCTACGAGCAGTACTTC. Translated, this is CASSLMWASGETYEQYF.